This TCR beta chain appears in the sequencing data of a study of cytomegalovirus exposure and HLA in healthy donors. Study observations and caveats: Later, an analysis found that common viral pathogens appeared to be linked with several of the most significant clusters. Among TCR beta chains, those listed as cytomegalovirus-associated numbered over 150. Specific recognition of CMV antigens was confirmed in vitro for three chains (all CMV-associated).

PCR involved 60 Vbeta and 13 Jbeta primers. TCRdb's copy holds only in-frame clones and misses some; the assay was immunoSEQ multiplex PCR. Among about 180,000 clones, approximately 80% were seen once, and the ten largest hold about 1.3%. Only a few counts were recorded for this clone. Its antigen is unknown. V lost 6 bases, J lost 1 base, and 6 bases lay in between. The germline gives CDR1 ENHRY, CDR2 SYGVKD. There are 13 residues in the CDR3. The V gene is TRBV10-3, the J gene TRBJ1-4, with D possibly TRBD1 on 5 matching bases. Sequencing used PBMCs. This sequence originates from a girl aged 10 to 17 in good health and CMV-seropositive. As DNA, the CDR3 is TGTGCCATCAGAGACAGAACTAATGAAAAACTGTTTTTT. Translation: CAIRDRTNEKLFF.